The 11 T cell receptor beta chains below come from one sample, sequenced in a study of PD-1 blockade in mismatch repair-deficient tumors. Measured with immunoSEQ multiplex PCR; TCRdb has only the in-frame clones, and not every one. This sample has approximately 100,000 clones, with about four fifths found just once. The sequenced sample was peripheral blood, obtained roughly 35 weeks after starting pembrolizumab. These receptors were collected from an adult with mismatch repair-deficient cancer.

The CDR3 here is CASSSEREQYF. For the CDR3, the DNA is TGTGCCAGCAGCTCCGAGCGCGAGCAGTACTTC. V is TRBV7-3 and J is TRBJ2-7; the D is unclear. CDR1 is SGHTA, CDR2 FQGTGA, per germline. V was cut by 4 bases and J by 6 bases, with 7 bases left in between. This CDR3 contains 11 residues.

J is TRBJ2-2 and V is TRBV30; D remains unclear. Trimming stripped 2 bases from V and 3 bases from J, with 4 bases between. In germline, CDR1 is GTSNPN, CDR2 SVGIG (reference sequence). CDR3 length equals 12 residues. CDR3 region: CAWSSDTGELFF. CDR3 DNA: TGTGCCTGGAGTAGTGACACCGGGGAGCTGTTTTTT.

The chain links TRBV19 to TRBJ2-7, with 9 bases fitting TRBD1. The junction had 3 bases not matched to a gene; V was cut back by 3 bases and J by 0 bases. This CDR3 has 15 amino acids. CDR1 LNHDA and CDR2 SQIVND come from the germline V gene (reference sequence). The CDR3 region has the DNA TGTGCCAGTAGTATTATGGACAGGGGCTCCTACGAGCAGTACTTC. Protein product: CASSIMDRGSYEQYF.

The CDR3 DNA sequence: TGTGCCAGCAGCTTAGAATTTACTAGCGCATCCTACGAGCAGTACTTC. Translated: CASSLEFTSASYEQYF. This chain uses TRBV7-8 with TRBJ2-7; 7 positions match TRBD2. V was clipped by 1 base and J by 1 base; unmatched bases: 7. This CDR3 comprises 16 residues. Germline CDR1 and CDR2: SGHVS and FQNEAQ. The full variable domain, its missing parts supplied by reference TRBV7-8 and TRBJ2-7, is GAGVSQSPRYKVAKRGQDVALRCDPISGHVSLFWYQQALGQGPEFLTYFQNEAQLDKSGLPSDRFFAERPEGSVSTLKIQRTQQEDSAVYLCASSLEFTSASYEQYFGPGTRLTVT.

This chain links TRBV18 with TRBJ1-1, with D hard to call. V was trimmed by 6 bases and J by 2 bases, leaving 10 bases between them. The CDR3 sequence is 13 residues long. Per germline, CDR1 KGHSH and CDR2 LQKENI. CDR3 sequence (DNA): TGTGCCAGCTCCGTCCGGTCCAACACTGAAGCTTTCTTT. It translates to CASSVRSNTEAFF.

CDR3 region: CASSIPGITDTQYF. The CDR3 nucleotides read TGTGCCAGTAGTATACCGGGGATCACAGATACGCAGTATTTT. This rearrangement joins TRBV19 to TRBJ2-3, with D tentatively TRBD2 (5 bases). In germline, CDR1 is LNHDA, CDR2 SQIVND (reference sequence). This CDR3 is 14 amino acids long. Trimming shortened V by 2 bases and J by 2 bases, and 8 bases separated the two germline ends.

This clone was recorded a few times. V and J are TRBV2 and TRBJ2-7; 9 bases are a match to TRBD1. This CDR3 comprises 13 residues. Per germline, CDR1 SNHLY and CDR2 FYNNEI. Germline trimming cut 7 bases from V and 6 bases from J; bases unmatched to any gene: 7. CDR3 loop: CASTRTGAVEQYF. CDR3 in DNA: TGTGCCAGCACCCGGACAGGGGCAGTCGAGCAGTACTTC.

The rearrangement joins TRBV9 to TRBJ2-2; the D is unclear. CDR1 is SGDLS and CDR2 is YYNGEE in the germline V gene. V shed 0 bases and J shed 7 bases, with 13 bases lying between them. CDR3 size: 15 residues. CDR3 nucleotides: TGTGCCAGCAGCGTAGCGGCGGTTGGGAACGGGGAGCTGTTTTTT. Encoded protein: CASSVAAVGNGELFF.

This rearrangement joins TRBV9 to TRBJ1-5; a possible D gene is TRBD1 (5 bases). The V end lost 0 bases, the J end lost 0 bases, and 7 bases lay between the germline ends. The CDR3 consists of 15 residues. Germline loops: CDR1 SGDLS, CDR2 YYNGEE. The CDR3 coding sequence is TGTGCCAGCAGCGTAGTGGGGGATAGCAATCAGCCCCAGCATTTT. Residues: CASSVVGDSNQPQHF. Full variable domain (rest looked up from reference TRBV9 and TRBJ1-5): DSGVTQTPKHLITATGQRVTLRCSPRSGDLSVYWYQQSLDQGLQFLIQYYNGEERAKGNILERFSAQQFPDLHSELNLSSLELGDSALYFCASSVVGDSNQPQHFGDGTRLSIL.

This chain uses TRBV7-3 with TRBJ2-1; 7 bases agree with TRBD2. The CDR3 consists of 13 residues. Germline V gene lookup returns CDR1 SGHTA and CDR2 FQGTGA. V lost 0 bases, J lost 9 bases, and 2 bases stayed unmatched. CDR3 nucleotide sequence: TGTGCCAGCAGCTTAACGTGGGGGGGTGAGCAGTTCTTC. It encodes CASSLTWGGEQFF.

The chain has TRBV27 and TRBJ1-2; no reliable D call. The CDR3 extends over 16 amino acids. V shed 3 bases and J shed 7 bases, with 21 bases lying between them. Germline values: CDR1 MNHEY, CDR2 SMNVEV (reference sequence). The CDR3 nucleotides read TGTGCCAGCAGTTTTTTGGACGGGCCCGGTTCAAGTGGCTACACCTTC. Translation: CASSFLDGPGSSGYTF.